The rows below give T cell receptor beta chains drawn from one sample of a study of OX40 agonist ivuxolimab in advanced cancers. The method was immunoSEQ multiplex PCR; TCRdb's version includes in-frame clones alone and lacks a portion of them. This sample carries about 50,000 clones, approximately 83% of them seen once, and the ten largest clones take around 13%. This specimen consisted of CD4+ or CD8+ T cells sorted from blood, obtained in a trial of the OX40 agonist ivuxolimab. The receptors come from an adult with an advanced solid tumor such as melanoma, head and neck, liver or kidney cancer. CDR3s include the opening cysteine and the closing phenylalanine or tryptophan. A D gene is named only where the DNA matches it firmly. Some rows mark clone size as missing; the rest say once, few, many or name a class of expanded clone.

size	V	J	D	length	CDR3	DNA
.	TRBV28	TRBJ1-4	.	14	CASSEVLGGEKLFF	TGTGCCAGCAGCGAGGTTTTAGGGGGTGAAAAACTGTTTTTT
.	TRBV6-6	TRBJ2-7	.	15	CASSYQGPLIDEQYF	TGTGCCAGCAGTTACCAGGGACCACTAATCGACGAGCAGTACTTC
.	TRBV5-4	TRBJ2-5	.	14	CASSPSRGEETQYF	TGTGCCAGCAGCCCGAGCAGGGGCGAGGAGACCCAGTACTTC
.	TRBV19	TRBJ2-6	.	16	CASGVLRWWGANVLTF	TGTGCCAGTGGGGTACTGAGATGGTGGGGGGCCAACGTCCTGACTTTC
once	TRBV10-3	TRBJ2-3	TRBD2	17	CAIKDSLAGAQTDTQYF	TGTGCCATCAAAGACTCACTAGCGGGAGCCCAAACAGATACGCAGTATTTT
.	TRBV6-5	TRBJ1-1	.	12	CASRTLSGKAFF	TGTGCCAGCAGAACCCTTTCAGGGAAAGCTTTCTTT
once	TRBV11-1	TRBJ2-7	TRBD2	18	CASSPGLAGGDPTYEQYF	TGTGCCAGCAGCCCCGGACTAGCGGGAGGGGATCCAACCTACGAGCAGTACTTC
.	TRBV5-1	TRBJ1-1	TRBD1	13	CASSGRTGIEAFF	TGCGCCAGCAGCGGGAGGACAGGCATTGAGGCTTTCTTT
.	TRBV6-6	TRBJ2-7	.	14	CASSYAPGNYEQYF	TGTGCCAGCAGTTACGCCCCTGGGAACTACGAGCAGTACTTC
once	TRBV27	TRBJ1-1	TRBD1	18	CASSLYTGTGGVRTEAFF	TGTGCCAGCAGTTTGTACACCGGGACAGGGGGCGTACGGACTGAAGCTTTCTTT
.	TRBV5-1	TRBJ2-1	TRBD2	16	CASSHRPGTSGIEQFF	TGCGCCAGCAGCCATAGGCCCGGGACTAGCGGGATTGAGCAGTTCTTC
.	TRBV9	TRBJ2-1	.	16	CASSAAPGTHRDEQFF	TGTGCCAGCAGCGCCGCCCCGGGGACCCATCGGGATGAGCAGTTCTTC
once	TRBV28	TRBJ2-7	.	14	CASSLWVVSYEQYF	TGTGCCAGCAGTTTATGGGTAGTCTCCTACGAGCAGTACTTC
.	TRBV10-2	TRBJ2-7	.	15	CASSPNPGAAYEQYF	TGCGCCAGCAGCCCTAATCCCGGGGCCGCCTACGAGCAGTACTTC
.	TRBV9	TRBJ2-3	.	12	CASSVGEDTQYF	TGTGCCAGCAGCGTAGGGGAGGATACGCAGTATTTT
.	TRBV19	TRBJ2-1	TRBD2	14	CASSRTSGSHEQFF	TGTGCCAGTAGCCGGACTAGCGGGAGTCATGAGCAGTTCTTC
once	TRBV5-1	TRBJ2-7	.	14	CASSLVVSSYEQYF	TGCGCCAGCAGCTTGGTAGTCTCCTCCTACGAGCAGTACTTC
.	TRBV19	TRBJ2-7	TRBD1	14	CASSIAGGQGKQYF	TGTGCCAGTAGTATAGCAGGGGGACAGGGGAAGCAGTACTTC
.	TRBV9	TRBJ2-2	TRBD2	17	CASSSPLTSGSTGELFF	TGTGCCAGCAGCTCCCCCCTGACTAGCGGGAGTACCGGGGAGCTGTTTTTT
.	TRBV7-9	TRBJ2-7	TRBD1	14	CASTRGQGAYEQYF	TGTGCCAGCACCCGAGGACAGGGGGCCTACGAGCAGTACTTC
.	TRBV6-5	TRBJ1-4	.	14	CASSIRPAREKLFF	TGTGCCAGCTCGATACGACCCGCCAGAGAAAAACTGTTTTTT
.	TRBV6-1	TRBJ1-1	.	13	CASSQGQNTEAFF	TGTGCCAGCAGTCAAGGGCAGAACACTGAAGCTTTCTTT
.	TRBV7-6	TRBJ1-5	.	15	CASSPSVGGRWPQHF	TGTGCCAGCAGCCCAAGTGTAGGAGGCCGGTGGCCCCAGCATTTT